One sample yielded the 23 T cell receptor beta chains listed below, sequenced in a study of T cell changes during pregnancy in multiple sclerosis. Repertoires were generated with immunoSEQ multiplex PCR, while TCRdb's copy carries only in-frame clones and drops some. The data contain around 54,000 clones, about 90% of them singletons. Sample: CD4+ T cells from peripheral blood mononuclear cells, taken after pregnancy. Receptor source: a female donor in good health, enrolled as a control in a pregnancy study.

This chain uses TRBV30 with TRBJ1-2; 7 positions agree with TRBD1. The germline gives CDR1 GTSNPN, CDR2 SVGIG (reference sequence). The CDR3 runs 12 residues. V trimming: 8 bases; J trimming: 3 bases; junction bases outside the gene matches: 6. The CDR3 DNA reads as TGTGCCGGCCGGGACAGTTACTATGGCTACACCTTC. Residues: CAGRDSYYGYTF.

This chain's CDR3 is CASSQASGPSYNEQFF. CDR3 DNA sequence: TGTGCCAGCAGCCAAGCTAGCGGGCCCTCCTACAATGAGCAGTTCTTC. The chain uses TRBV14 and TRBJ2-1; 8 bases map to TRBD2. The CDR3 is made up of 16 amino acids. Germline values: CDR1 SGHDN, CDR2 FVKESK. V shed 1 base, J shed 0 bases, and the junction held 2 bases outside the gene matches.

The gene calls are TRBV11-2 and TRBJ1-3, with D possibly matching TRBD1 (6 bases). The CDR3 is made up of 15 amino acids. With 5 bases removed from V and 0 bases from J, the gap between germline ends came to 11 bases. Germline CDR1 and CDR2: SGHAT and FQNNGV. The CDR3 region has the DNA TGTGCCAGCAGCCAGAGGGGGAGCTCTGGAAACACCATATATTTT. Amino acid sequence: CASSQRGSSGNTIYF. Based on the CDR3 plus reference TRBV11-2 and TRBJ1-3, the full variable domain is EAGVAQSPRYKIIEKRQSVAFWCNPISGHATLYWYQQILGQGPKLLIQFQNNGVVDDSQLPKDRFSAERLKGVDSTLKIQPAKLEDSAVYLCASSQRGSSGNTIYFGEGSWLTVV.

The chain carries TRBV2 and TRBJ2-5; 8 positions match TRBD2. The CDR3 consists of 14 residues. The ends lost 6 bases at V and 3 bases at J; junction bases unmatched: 6. Germline V gene data show CDR1 as SNHLY and CDR2 as FYNNEI. CDR3 bases: TGTGCCAGCAGATTAGGCGGGGGGAAAGAGACCCAGTACTTC. Protein product: CASRLGGGKETQYF.

CDR3 DNA: TGTGCCAGCTCACGGGACAGGGCTGGGGAGCAGTACTTC. Protein product: CASSRDRAGEQYF. The J gene is TRBJ2-7, the V gene TRBV18; 9 bases map to TRBD1. This CDR3 is built from 13 residues. Per the germline V gene, CDR1 is KGHSH and CDR2 is LQKENI. J was trimmed by 7 bases and V by 4 bases; bases with no gene match: 5.

V gene TRBV28 combines with J gene TRBJ1-4; 8 nucleotides align to TRBD1. This CDR3 is built from 13 residues. Germline CDR1 and CDR2: MDHEN and SYDVKM. The junction had 5 bases not matched to a gene; V was cut back by 6 bases and J by 8 bases. The CDR3 nucleotides read TGTGCCAGCAGGCAGGGGGCGGGCGAAAAACTGTTTTTT. Its protein product is CASRQGAGEKLFF. The variable domain in full, with the rest retrieved from reference TRBV28 and TRBJ1-4, is DVKVTQSSRYLVKRTGEKVFLECVQDMDHENMFWYRQDPGLGLRLIYFSYDVKMKEKGDIPEGYSVSREKKERFSLILESASTNQTSMYLCASRQGAGEKLFFGSGTQLSVL.

The V gene is TRBV28, the J gene TRBJ2-3, with D possibly being TRBD2 (5 bases). Trimming removed 3 bases at V and 2 bases at J, with 21 bases between. The CDR3 consists of 18 residues. Germline V gene sequence: CDR1 MDHEN, CDR2 SYDVKM. The CDR3 DNA is TGTGCCAGCAGTTTCGGGCTAAGCCGGACTCATAACACAGATACGCAGTATTTT. Its translation: CASSFGLSRTHNTDTQYF.

V is TRBV5-5 and J is TRBJ2-7; 12 bases agree with TRBD2. From germline, CDR1 is SGHKS and CDR2 YYEKEE (reference sequence). Unmatched junction bases numbered 10, after V lost 5 bases and J lost 7 bases. The CDR3 contains 15 residues. The CDR3 DNA reads TGTGCCAGCAGAGATCGGACTAGCGGGACGTTGGAGCAGTACTTC. It codes for CASRDRTSGTLEQYF.

This clone was found once. V gene TRBV4-1 combines with J gene TRBJ1-1, with D possibly matching TRBD1 (5 bases). V was cut by 0 bases and J by 3 bases, with 17 bases left in between. Germline assignment: CDR1 MGHRA and CDR2 YSYEKL. There are 17 residues in the CDR3. Here the CDR3 reads CASSQDTRGGMDTEAFF. The CDR3 DNA reads TGCGCCAGCAGCCAAGACACGCGGGGGGGAATGGACACTGAAGCTTTCTTT.

The gene calls are TRBV5-1 and TRBJ2-5, with TRBD2 matching over 9 bases. Germline V gene sequence: CDR1 SGHRS, CDR2 YFSETQ. Unmatched junction bases numbered 10, after V lost 4 bases and J lost 0 bases. The CDR3 covers 17 residues. CDR3 coding DNA: TGCGCCAGCAGCGGTCTCGGCGGGAGGGTGTACCAAGAGACCCAGTACTTC. This codes for CASSGLGGRVYQETQYF. The entire variable domain, with the rest obtained from reference TRBV5-1 and TRBJ2-5, is as follows: KAGVTQTPRYLIKTRGQQVTLSCSPISGHRSVSWYQQTPGQGLQFLFEYFSETQRNKGNFPGRFSGRQFSNSRSEMNVSTLELGDSALYLCASSGLGGRVYQETQYFGPGTRLLVL.

V usage is TRBV6-6 and J usage is TRBJ1-2, with D tentatively TRBD1 (6 bases). Per germline, CDR1 MNHNY and CDR2 SVGAGI (reference sequence). V was shortened by 4 bases and J by 8 bases, with 23 bases between the two germline ends. The CDR3 consists of 16 residues. CDR3: CASSFYPVQGNRGYTF. The CDR3 nucleotides are TGTGCCAGCAGTTTCTACCCAGTACAGGGTAACAGGGGCTACACCTTC.

The rearrangement uses TRBV5-6 and TRBJ1-1, with TRBD1 matching 9 bases. CDR1 is SGHDT and CDR2 is YYEEEE in the germline V gene. The junction had 5 bases not matched to a gene; V was cut back by 7 bases and J by 1 base. CDR3 size: 14 residues. The CDR3 sequence: CASVTGGWNTEAFF. Here the CDR3 DNA reads TGTGCCAGCGTAACAGGGGGCTGGAACACTGAAGCTTTCTTT.

V gene TRBV30 combines with J gene TRBJ1-3; no reliable D call. CDR1 is GTSNPN and CDR2 is SVGIG in the germline V gene (reference sequence). V gave up 3 bases and J gave up 0 bases, with 12 bases separating them. This CDR3 has 15 residues. CDR3 loop: CAWRSLVTSGNTIYF. CDR3 in DNA: TGTGCCTGGAGGTCCTTAGTCACCTCTGGAAACACCATATATTTT.

The V and J genes are TRBV28 and TRBJ2-1; TRBD2 aligns across 7 bases. Germline-derived CDR1 and CDR2 are MDHEN and SYDVKM. Trimming at V came to 2 bases and at J to 0 bases, leaving 4 bases not matched to a gene. The CDR3 has 16 amino acids. The DNA of the CDR3 is TGTGCCAGCAGTTTAATCATAGCGGGCTCCTACAATGAGCAGTTCTTC. This translates into CASSLIIAGSYNEQFF.

The J gene is TRBJ1-2, the V gene TRBV11-1; the D gene is possibly TRBD1 (6 bases). The CDR3 loop spans 13 amino acids. CDR1 is SGHAT, CDR2 FQDESV, per germline (reference sequence). Trimming took 5 bases from V and 7 from J, leaving 14 bases between them. The CDR3, as DNA: TGTGCCAGCAGCCTAATACAGGGACGTGGCTACACCTTC. Amino acids: CASSLIQGRGYTF.

This chain links TRBV6-1 with TRBJ2-7, with TRBD2 identical over 7 bases. Germline trimming cut 5 bases from V and 0 bases from J; bases unmatched to any gene: 7. Germline-derived CDR1 and CDR2 are MNHNS and SASEGT. The CDR3 covers 15 residues. Here the CDR3 reads CASSSRTSLSYEQYF. CDR3 in DNA: TGTGCCAGCAGTTCTAGGACTAGTCTCTCCTACGAGCAGTACTTC.

V is TRBV7-8 and J is TRBJ2-7, with TRBD1 matching over 7 bases. Germline values: CDR1 SGHVS, CDR2 FQNEAQ. V shed 7 bases and J 1 base; nucleotides not matched to a gene: 10. This CDR3 region has 15 residues. CDR3 amino acids: CASNPTGEISYEQYF. The CDR3 coding sequence is TGTGCCAGCAACCCCACAGGGGAGATTTCCTACGAGCAGTACTTC.

The chain uses TRBV2 and TRBJ1-5; D perhaps matches TRBD1 (6 bases). Germline-derived CDR1 and CDR2 are SNHLY and FYNNEI. The CDR3 covers 13 residues. V lost 7 bases and J 4 bases, leaving 11 bases between the germline ends. CDR3 loop: CASKRDINQPQHF. CDR3 nucleotide sequence: TGTGCCAGCAAGAGGGACATAAATCAGCCCCAGCATTTT.

The rearrangement joins TRBV2 to TRBJ2-1, with TRBD1 matching over 9 bases. Germline V CDR1 and CDR2: SNHLY, FYNNEI. With V trimmed by 6 bases and J by 3 bases, 9 bases remained unmatched. The CDR3 has 16 amino acids. In DNA, the CDR3 is TGTGCCAGCAGCGCCAAACAGGGGGCCGGCTACAATGAGCAGTTCTTC. The encoded protein is CASSAKQGAGYNEQFF.

The chain carries TRBV29-1 and TRBJ2-1, with 7 nucleotides matching TRBD2. The J segment lost 9 bases and the V segment lost 4 bases, leaving 12 bases of the junction unmatched. This CDR3 contains 14 residues. The V gene's germline CDR1 is SQVTM and CDR2 ANQGSEA. The CDR3 sequence is CSVGSSGVEVEQFF. The CDR3 DNA is TGCAGCGTTGGCTCCAGCGGGGTAGAAGTTGAGCAGTTCTTC.

V gene TRBV7-3 combines with J gene TRBJ1-1; 10 bases align to TRBD1. Germline V lookup: CDR1 SGHTA, CDR2 FQGTGA. The CDR3 runs to 13 residues. V gave up 10 bases and J gave up 4 bases; unmatched junction bases: 6. CDR3 protein: CATRQGAGTEAFF. CDR3 DNA sequence: TGTGCCACCCGACAGGGGGCTGGCACTGAAGCTTTCTTT.

The chain uses TRBV6-5 and TRBJ1-2; tentative D call: TRBD1 (6 bases). This CDR3 region has 11 residues. Germline V CDR1 and CDR2: MNHEY, SVGAGI. Trimming took 8 bases from V and 7 from J, leaving 11 bases between them. The CDR3 spells CASSQGSGYTF. For the CDR3, the DNA is TGTGCCAGCTCCCAGGGGTCTGGCTACACCTTC.

The sample holds a few counts of this clone. The chain employs TRBV5-4 and TRBJ2-5, with unresolved D. Germline CDR1 reads SGHNT; CDR2 reads YYREEE (reference sequence). Trimming stripped 0 bases from V and 3 bases from J, with 12 bases between. This CDR3 has 15 residues. CDR3 region: CASSLAQSRKETQYF. In DNA form, the CDR3 reads TGTGCCAGCAGCTTGGCCCAGTCGCGGAAAGAGACCCAGTACTTC.